The T cell receptor beta chain under discussion was sequenced for a study of CD8 T cells in Susac syndrome. Germline V lookup: CDR1 KGHSH, CDR2 LQKENI. The CDR3 consists of 16 residues. V was pared by 1 base and J by 2 bases, with 1 base of the junction left unmatched. RNA was extracted with the RNeasy kit, and a quantity of about 0.45 to 1 ug was reverse transcribed using random hexamers. Multiplex immunoSEQ PCR targeted 54 Vbeta and 13 Jbeta TCR beta segments. A single record per CDR3 protein comes from TCRdb applying MiXCR to the immunoSEQ multiplex PCR reads. The sample yields roughly 110,000 distinct CDR3 sequences, approximately 91% seen once.

This chain connects TRBV18 to TRBJ2-5; the match to TRBD2 covers 13 bases. The sample comprised CD4+ T cells from PBMCs. The receptor comes from a human donor in good health. CDR3 in DNA: TGTGCCAGCTCACCACAGACTAGCGGGAGGCAAGAGACCCAGTACTTC. Translation: CASSPQTSGRQETQYF. Full variable domain (missing parts from reference TRBV18 and TRBJ2-5): NAGVMQNPRHLVRRRGQEARLRCSPMKGHSHVYWYRQLPEEGLKFMVYLQKENIIDESGMPKERFSAEFPKEGPSILRIQQVVRGDSAAYFCASSPQTSGRQETQYFGPGTRLLVL.